The 32 T cell receptor beta chains reported below all come from one sample, sequenced in a study of human T cells and chemical hapten exposure. Regarding time point: patch test 1, 2 weeks after DPC sensitization. The treatment denotes: therapeutic diphenylcyclopropenone sensitization with weekly scalp DPC. One entry per CDR3 protein, called by TCRdb with MiXCR from the RACE reads. The sample has roughly 200,000 distinct CDR3 sequences, around 20% seen once. Source: whole blood, taken in connection with sensitization to the hapten diphenylcyclopropenone (DPC). These TCRs come from a woman aged 45-59 years with alopecia areata. Some clones in this sample may be carry-over from other donors' samples.

There are a few counts of this clonotype. This chain links TRBV29-1 with TRBJ2-7; 11 bases agree with TRBD1. The ends lost 7 bases at V and 4 bases at J; junction bases unmatched: 12. Germline CDR1 reads SQVTM; CDR2 reads ANQGSEA. CDR3 length: 15 residues. CDR3 sequence reads: CSAGARGQGGYEQYF. CDR3 coding DNA: TGCAGCGCTGGGGCCCGGGGACAGGGGGGATACGAGCAGTACTTC.

V and J are TRBV12-3 or TRBV12-4 and TRBJ2-1; possibly TRBD2 for D (6 bases). V was trimmed by 8 bases and J by 9 bases, leaving 14 bases between them. The CDR3 loop spans 12 amino acids. CDR3 sequence reads: CASRGGLGEQFF. The CDR3 nucleotides read TGTGCCAGCCGTGGAGGGTTGGGTGAGCAGTTCTTC.

The chain recombines TRBV12-3 or TRBV12-4 with TRBJ2-7, with 9 positions matching TRBD2. This CDR3 is built from 15 residues. J gave up 0 bases and V 6 bases, and 6 bases lay outside the gene matches. CDR3 protein: CASSKTSGSSYEQYF. DNA of the CDR3: TGTGCCAGCAGCAAGACTAGCGGTAGCTCCTACGAGCAGTACTTC.

This clonotype has more than one count but fewer than ten. The V gene is TRBV29-1, the J gene TRBJ1-5; 8 bases map to TRBD1. This CDR3 is 13 amino acids long. Trimming took 6 bases from V and 7 from J; bases not matched to a gene: 8. Germline loops: CDR1 SQVTM, CDR2 ANQGSEA. CDR3 protein: CSVSGGVGQPQHF. Here the CDR3 DNA reads TGCAGCGTGTCAGGGGGCGTTGGACAGCCCCAGCATTTT.

This chain connects TRBV6-5 to TRBJ2-1, with D possibly TRBD2 on 6 matching bases. Trimming pared 4 bases from V and 2 bases from J, leaving 15 bases between. The germline gives CDR1 MNHEY, CDR2 SVGAGI. The CDR3 covers 16 residues. In DNA, the CDR3 is TGTGCCAGCAGTTCCTCGCAGCGGGCTGCCTACAATGAGCAGTTCTTC. The encoded protein is CASSSSQRAAYNEQFF.

The CDR3 DNA is TGCGCCAGCAGCTTGGCCACGGGTAGCGGATACGAGCAGTACTTC. This sequence encodes CASSLATGSGYEQYF. The V call is TRBV5-1, the J call TRBJ2-7; D perhaps matches TRBD2 (6 bases). V lost 0 bases, J lost 4 bases, and 14 bases lay in between. Per the germline V gene, CDR1 is SGHRS and CDR2 is YFSETQ. The CDR3 length is 15 residues.

This clonotype was seen at least ten times. The rearrangement joins TRBV4-1 to TRBJ2-5; 7 bases are a match to TRBD2. The CDR3 is 16 residues long. CDR1 and CDR2 (germline): MGHRA, YSYEKL. V was pared by 1 base and J by 4 bases, with 9 bases of the junction left unmatched. CDR3: CASSQVSGEFRETQYF. The CDR3 DNA is TGCGCCAGCAGCCAAGTGAGCGGGGAGTTTCGAGAGACCCAGTACTTC.

The chain joins TRBV20-1 to TRBJ1-1, with D uncertain. The CDR3 extends over 11 amino acids. The germline gives CDR1 DFQATT, CDR2 SNEGSKA (reference sequence). Trimming pared 4 bases from V and 6 bases from J, leaving 9 bases between. The CDR3 bases are TGCAGTGCTAAGATGGACCCTGAAGCTTTCTTT. Protein sequence: CSAKMDPEAFF.

J is TRBJ1-2 and V is TRBV20-1; D is uncertain. V was shortened by 1 base and J by 5 bases, with 5 bases between the two germline ends. CDR3 size: 11 residues. From germline, CDR1 is DFQATT and CDR2 SNEGSKA (reference sequence). CDR3 sequence reads: CSARGPYGYTF. The CDR3 coding sequence is TGCAGTGCTAGAGGCCCTTATGGCTACACCTTC.

V gene TRBV6-1 combines with J gene TRBJ1-6; unclear D gene. The germline V and J ends were trimmed by 1 base and 7 bases, with 14 bases remaining between them. Germline CDR1 and CDR2: MNHNS and SASEGT. The CDR3 runs to 16 residues. The DNA of the CDR3 is TGTGCCAGCAGTGAAGGTTACGGCAGAACAAATTCACCCCTCCACTTT. Protein: CASSEGYGRTNSPLHF.

This clonotype was found a few times. The CDR3 loop is CASSYLPSRAEQFF. CDR3 bases: TGTGCCAGCAGTTACCTCCCTTCGCGGGCTGAGCAGTTCTTC. The chain links TRBV6-2 or TRBV6-3 to TRBJ2-1; maybe TRBD2 (5 bases). Germline CDR1 is MNHEY and CDR2 is SVGEGT. The germline V and J ends were trimmed by 2 bases and 9 bases, with 14 bases remaining between them. This CDR3 has 14 residues.

The chain is built from TRBV10-2 and TRBJ2-1; D is unclear. Germline values: CDR1 WSHSY, CDR2 SAAADI. This CDR3 comprises 17 residues. Trimming shortened V by 2 bases and J by 0 bases, and 14 bases separated the two germline ends. Here the CDR3 reads CASSETPTGPSYNEQFF. CDR3 coding DNA: TGCGCCAGCAGTGAGACTCCAACGGGCCCCTCCTACAATGAGCAGTTCTTC.

This clonotype was detected a few times. The chain links TRBV2 to TRBJ2-1; TRBD2 agrees at 11 bases. The CDR3 totals 15 residues. The V gene's germline CDR1 is SNHLY and CDR2 FYNNEI. V lost 8 bases and J lost 3; bases outside the gene matches: 6. The CDR3, as DNA: TGTGCCAGCGGACGTAGCGGGAGGGGCTACAATGAGCAGTTCTTC. It translates to CASGRSGRGYNEQFF.

By proportion, this clonotype is medium-sized. V gene TRBV7-9 combines with J gene TRBJ2-7, with 12 bases aligning to TRBD2. Germline V gene lookup returns CDR1 SEHNR and CDR2 FQNEAQ (reference sequence). The CDR3 spans 16 residues. Trimming at V came to 4 bases and at J to 4 bases, leaving 8 bases not matched to a gene. The CDR3 sequence is CASSSPTSGSLYEQYF. In DNA, the CDR3 is TGTGCCAGCAGCTCGCCGACTAGCGGGAGCTTGTACGAGCAGTACTTC.

This chain connects TRBV10-3 to TRBJ1-6; 7 bases are a match to TRBD1. The junction had 6 bases not matched to a gene; V was cut back by 3 bases and J by 7 bases. The germline V gene encodes CDR1 ENHRY and CDR2 SYGVKD. This CDR3 is 15 amino acids long. CDR3 loop: CAISDGGTENSPLHF. The CDR3 coding sequence is TGTGCCATCAGTGATGGAGGGACAGAAAATTCACCCCTCCACTTT.

This clonotype was counted only a few times. The gene calls are TRBV5-1 and TRBJ1-5; D ambiguous. CDR3 length: 15 amino acids. Germline lookup yields CDR1 SGHRS and CDR2 YFSETQ. Between the trimmed V and J ends, which lost 5 bases and 6 bases, there was a span of 18 bases. CDR3 amino acids: CASRPDGPLSQPQHF. The CDR3, as DNA: TGCGCCAGCAGACCGGACGGACCTTTAAGTCAGCCCCAGCATTTT.

This sequence joins TRBV19 and TRBJ1-5; D is ambiguous. Germline V lookup: CDR1 LNHDA, CDR2 SQIVND (reference sequence). V gave up 3 bases and J gave up 6 bases, with 12 bases separating them. This CDR3 comprises 14 residues. CDR3 sequence: CASSMLPDGQPQHF. CDR3 DNA sequence: TGTGCCAGTAGTATGCTCCCCGACGGTCAGCCCCAGCATTTT.

This sequence joins TRBV5-1 and TRBJ2-2; D call uncertain. CDR1 is SGHRS, CDR2 YFSETQ, per germline. There are 14 residues in the CDR3. Trimming removed 1 base from V and 8 bases from J, with 12 bases in between. CDR3 loop: CASSLSQVPGELFF. The CDR3 DNA follows: TGCGCCAGCAGCTTGAGTCAAGTACCTGGGGAGCTGTTTTTT.

This clonotype has a count of ten or more. V gene TRBV27 combines with J gene TRBJ1-5; 8 nucleotides align to TRBD1. Looked up from germline, CDR1 is MNHEY and CDR2 is SMNVEV (reference sequence). This CDR3 spans 14 amino acids. J was trimmed by 6 bases and V by 6 bases; bases with no gene match: 7. CDR3: CASRSGGKFQPQHF. The DNA for the CDR3 is TGTGCCAGCAGGTCAGGGGGCAAGTTTCAGCCCCAGCATTTT.

The chain is built from TRBV29-1 and TRBJ1-4; TRBD1 is a possible D gene (5 bases). CDR1 and CDR2 (germline): SQVTM, ANQGSEA. V gave up 5 bases and J gave up 7 bases, with 17 bases separating them. This CDR3 comprises 14 residues. The CDR3 here is CSVLIQGGSEKLFF. The CDR3 nucleotides are TGCAGCGTTCTTATTCAGGGAGGAAGTGAAAAACTGTTTTTT.

The CDR3 nucleotides are TGTGCCATCAGTGGGCAGCGGGAGGTTAATGAGCAGTTCTTC. Its translation: CAISGQREVNEQFF. J is TRBJ2-1 and V is TRBV10-3; 9 nucleotides align to TRBD2. Germline CDR1 reads ENHRY; CDR2 reads SYGVKD. There are 14 residues in the CDR3. J lost 7 bases, V lost 4 bases, and 5 bases had no gene match.

The chain is built from TRBV7-9 and TRBJ1-2; weak D call: TRBD1 (6 bases). Germline CDR1 SEHNR, CDR2 FQNEAQ (reference sequence). The CDR3 has 13 residues. V shed 1 base and J shed 7 bases, with 10 bases lying between them. The CDR3 sequence: CASSLGGLVGYTF. Written as DNA, the CDR3 is TGTGCCAGCAGCTTAGGGGGGCTCGTTGGCTACACCTTC.

The CDR3 region is CASSPFEREGDNEQFF. CDR3 coding DNA: TGTGCCAGCAGTCCCTTTGAGCGGGAGGGCGACAATGAGCAGTTCTTC. The V call is TRBV27, the J call TRBJ2-1; 10 bases line up with TRBD2. Trimming took 5 bases from V and 5 from J; bases not matched to a gene: 9. The CDR3 extends over 16 amino acids. Per germline, CDR1 MNHEY and CDR2 SMNVEV (reference sequence).

This clonotype was counted a few times. The rearrangement uses TRBV12-3 or TRBV12-4 and TRBJ2-7; D might be TRBD1 or TRBD2, each matching 6 bases. The CDR3 covers 13 residues. With 6 bases removed from V and 7 bases from J, the gap between germline ends came to 16 bases. The CDR3 DNA sequence: TGTGCCAGCAGCGGGGGCAGATCGGGGGAGCAGTACTTC. Translating gives CASSGGRSGEQYF.

The V call is TRBV18, the J call TRBJ2-5, with D perhaps matching TRBD2 (6 bases). This CDR3 has 15 amino acids. Trimming took 3 bases from V and 4 from J, leaving 15 bases between them. Germline assignment: CDR1 KGHSH and CDR2 LQKENI. The CDR3 bases are TGTGCCAGCTCACCCCTCCTGAACGGGGGAGAGACCCAGTACTTC. It is translated as CASSPLLNGGETQYF.

In this sample, this clonotype turned up a few times. In nucleotides, the CDR3 is TGCAGTGCTATGGAGTCCCACAATCAGCCCCAGCATTTT. Protein sequence: CSAMESHNQPQHF. The chain couples TRBV20-1 to TRBJ1-5; D not resolved. Between the trimmed V and J ends, which lost 4 bases and 3 bases, there was a span of 10 bases. Germline V lookup: CDR1 DFQATT, CDR2 SNEGSKA (reference sequence). The CDR3 sequence is 13 residues long.

The rearrangement uses TRBV2 and TRBJ2-7; TRBD1 might be the D (6 bases). V lost 7 bases and J lost 0, with 10 bases in between. This CDR3 comprises 13 residues. Germline V gene sequence: CDR1 SNHLY, CDR2 FYNNEI. The CDR3 DNA is TGTGCCAGCAAGGACAGCACCTCCTACGAGCAGTACTTC. As protein: CASKDSTSYEQYF.

The V and J genes are TRBV15 and TRBJ2-1, with 9 bases matching TRBD1. The germline CDR1 and CDR2 sequences are LNHNV and YYDKDF (reference sequence). V dropped 3 bases and J dropped 4; count of bases not matched to a gene: 4. The length of the CDR3 is 15 residues. The CDR3 loop reads CATSRLQGAYNEQFF. The CDR3 region has the DNA TGTGCCACCAGCAGGTTACAGGGGGCGTACAATGAGCAGTTCTTC.

This clonotype appeared a few times. V gene TRBV9 combines with J gene TRBJ1-1; D remains unclear. The CDR3 is 13 amino acids. The ends were cut back, 0 bases at V and 1 base at J, with 4 bases in the middle. Germline CDR1 SGDLS, CDR2 YYNGEE. The CDR3 region is CASSVARNTEAFF. The CDR3 nucleotides are TGTGCCAGCAGCGTAGCCCGGAACACTGAAGCTTTCTTT.

This clonotype was recorded a few times. The chain has TRBV7-9 and TRBJ1-5, with no clear D. Looked up from germline, CDR1 is SEHNR and CDR2 is FQNEAQ (reference sequence). The CDR3 loop spans 15 amino acids. V was clipped by 0 bases and J by 0 bases, with 6 bases between them. CDR3 in amino acids: CASSLAGNSNQPQHF. The CDR3 DNA reads as TGTGCCAGCAGCTTAGCAGGAAATAGCAATCAGCCCCAGCATTTT.

This clonotype appeared a few times. One end of the junction is discordant with germline, which a read error may explain. This rearrangement joins TRBV7-7 to TRBJ2-2; possible D gene TRBD2, 6 bases. CDR3 length equals 15 residues. Germline V gene data show CDR1 as SSHAT and CDR2 as FNYEAQ (reference sequence). In DNA form, the CDR3 reads TGTGCTAGCAGCTTGGGTAGCGGCAACACCGGGGAGCTGTTTTTT. The encoded protein is CASSLGSGNTGELFF. The full variable domain, its missing parts supplied by reference TRBV7-7 and TRBJ2-2, is GAGVSQSPRYKVTKRGQDVTLRCDPISSHATLYWYQQALGQGPEFLTYFNYEAQPDKSGLPSDRFSAERPEGSISTLTIQRTEQRDSAMYRCASSLGSGNTGELFFGEGSRLTVL.

This chain uses TRBV12-3 or TRBV12-4 with TRBJ1-5, with D perhaps TRBD1 (5 bases). V dropped 2 bases and J dropped 2 bases, with 16 bases sitting between them. The CDR3 runs to 17 residues. The CDR3 spells CASSLYPRGEGNQPQHF. CDR3 in DNA: TGTGCCAGCAGTTTATATCCACGAGGGGAAGGCAATCAGCCCCAGCATTTT.